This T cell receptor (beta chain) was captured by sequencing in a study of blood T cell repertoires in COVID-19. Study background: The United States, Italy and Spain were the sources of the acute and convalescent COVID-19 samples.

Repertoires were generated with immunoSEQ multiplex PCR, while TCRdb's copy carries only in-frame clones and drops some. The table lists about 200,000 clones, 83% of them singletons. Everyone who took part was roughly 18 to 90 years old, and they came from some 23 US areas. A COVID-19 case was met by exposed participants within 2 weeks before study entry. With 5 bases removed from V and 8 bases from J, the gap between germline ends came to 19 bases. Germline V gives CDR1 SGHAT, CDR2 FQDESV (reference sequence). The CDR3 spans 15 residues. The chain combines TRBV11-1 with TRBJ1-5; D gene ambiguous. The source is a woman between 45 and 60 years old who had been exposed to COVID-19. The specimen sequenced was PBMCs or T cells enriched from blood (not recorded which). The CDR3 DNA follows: TGTGCCAGCAGCCCGCCCCACTGCATTGGTGAGCCCCAGCATTTT. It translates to CASSPPHCIGEPQHF. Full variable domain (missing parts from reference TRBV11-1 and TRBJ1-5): EAEVAQSPRYKITEKSQAVAFWCDPISGHATLYWYRQILGQGPELLVQFQDESVVDDSQLPKDRFSAERLKGVDSTLKIQPAELGDSAMYLCASSPPHCIGEPQHFGDGTRLSIL.